These 15 T cell receptor beta chains originate from one sample sequenced in a study of CD8+ T cells in alopecia areata. Treatment meaning: oral pan-JAK inhibitor, 5-10 mg twice daily. Extraction and reverse transcription of RNA yielded cDNA as the sequencing template. Data came from immunoSEQ multiplex PCR; TCRdb stores just in-frame clones and leaves some out. Counted here are fewer than 250,000 clones, roughly three fifths occurring once; the ten biggest clones make up 0.65% to 0.7%. The material was CD4+ T cells sorted from blood, obtained at week 4, from a patient treated with tofacitinib. The receptors shown here come from a human donor with alopecia areata.

The chain recombines TRBV7-2 with TRBJ2-5; D is ambiguous. The CDR3 covers 11 residues. Germline CDR1 reads SGHTA; CDR2 reads FQGNSA. Trimming cost V 6 bases and J 3 bases, with 5 bases left between them. The CDR3 reads CASSRKETQYF. DNA for the CDR3: TGTGCCAGCAGTCGCAAAGAGACCCAGTACTTC. The full variable domain, rest sourced from reference TRBV7-2 and TRBJ2-5, is GAGVSQSPSNKVTEKGKDVELRCDPISGHTALYWYRQSLGQGLEFLIYFQGNSAPDKSGLPSDRFSAERTGGSVSTLTIQRTQQEDSAVYLCASSRKETQYFGPGTRLLVL.

The chain couples TRBV7-3 to TRBJ2-2, with TRBD2 identical over 7 bases. The CDR3 is made up of 14 amino acids. The V gene's germline CDR1 is SGHTA and CDR2 FQGTGA. The ends lost 2 bases at V and 4 bases at J; junction bases unmatched: 1. The CDR3 reads CASSLGGGTGELFF. The CDR3 DNA sequence: TGTGCCAGCAGCTTAGGCGGGGGCACCGGGGAGCTGTTTTTT.

J is TRBJ2-4 and V is TRBV19, with a tentative D call TRBD1 (6 bases). CDR1 is LNHDA and CDR2 is SQIVND in the germline V gene (reference sequence). The V end lost 2 bases, the J end lost 7 bases, and 12 bases lay between the germline ends. CDR3 size: 14 residues. This CDR3 reads CASSIPGDRNIQYF. The CDR3 DNA sequence: TGTGCCAGTAGTATACCAGGGGATAGGAACATTCAGTACTTC. Combining the CDR3 with reference TRBV19 and TRBJ2-4 gives the whole variable domain DGGITQSPKYLFRKEGQNVTLSCEQNLNHDAMYWYRQDPGQGLRLIYYSQIVNDFQKGDIAEGYSVSREKKESFPLTVTSAQKNPTAFYLCASSIPGDRNIQYFGAGTRLSVL.

The rearrangement uses TRBV7-2 and TRBJ2-3; D gene uncertain. V was shortened by 1 base and J by 6 bases, with 11 bases between the two germline ends. The germline V gene has CDR1 SGHTA and CDR2 FQGNSA. This CDR3 spans 14 amino acids. CDR3 DNA sequence: TGTGCCAGCAGCTTAGGACCCGGACGTGATACGCAGTATTTT. As protein: CASSLGPGRDTQYF.

This clone was picked up a small number of times. The chain carries TRBV30 and TRBJ1-1; D remains ambiguous. Germline CDR1 GTSNPN, CDR2 SVGIG (reference sequence). CDR3 length equals 12 residues. V lost 8 bases to trimming and J lost 1 base, with 11 bases between them. DNA of the CDR3: TGTGCCCGGGCGGCCGGGAACACTGAAGCTTTCTTT. Its translation is CARAAGNTEAFF.

This sequence joins TRBV14 and TRBJ1-2, with D perhaps matching TRBD1 (5 bases). The V gene's germline CDR1 is SGHDN and CDR2 FVKESK. The CDR3 extends over 13 amino acids. V lost 3 bases to trimming and J lost 4 bases, with 9 bases between them. CDR3 coding DNA: TGTGCCAGCAGCCAGGACACGTTCTATGGCTACACCTTC. It is translated as CASSQDTFYGYTF.

V usage is TRBV6-5 and J usage is TRBJ2-6; possibly TRBD2 for D (6 bases). The CDR3 is 15 residues long. With 8 bases removed from V and 0 bases from J, the gap between germline ends came to 11 bases. Germline values: CDR1 MNHEY, CDR2 SVGAGI. In DNA, the CDR3 is TGTGCCAGCCGGGACGGGGGCTCTGGGGCCAACGTCCTGACTTTC. Amino acids: CASRDGGSGANVLTF.

This clone showed up just a few times. The chain is built from TRBV9 and TRBJ2-7, with TRBD2 as a possible D gene (6 bases). CDR3 size: 16 residues. With 4 bases removed from V and 0 bases from J, the gap between germline ends came to 17 bases. CDR1 and CDR2 from the germline V gene are SGDLS and YYNGEE. The CDR3: CASSPHSGISSYEQYF. In DNA, the CDR3 is TGTGCCAGCAGCCCCCATAGCGGAATTAGCTCCTACGAGCAGTACTTC.

There are a few counts of this clone. The V gene is TRBV29-1, the J gene TRBJ2-3; D could derive from TRBD1 or TRBD2 (5 bases each). V was pared by 2 bases and J by 6 bases, with 12 bases between. This CDR3 comprises 13 residues. Germline CDR1 is SQVTM and CDR2 is ANQGSEA. CDR3: CSVELRDRDTQYF. DNA of the CDR3: TGCAGCGTTGAACTCAGGGACCGCGATACGCAGTATTTT.

This clone has a handful of counts. CDR3 amino acids: CASRYGLAGGNEQFF. DNA of the CDR3: TGTGCCAGCAGATACGGACTAGCGGGAGGAAATGAGCAGTTCTTC. The chain employs TRBV6-5 and TRBJ2-1; TRBD2 matches 14 bases. The CDR3 is made up of 15 amino acids. The V segment lost 6 bases and the J segment 7 bases; nucleotides outside the gene matches: 5. CDR1 MNHEY and CDR2 SVGAGI come from the germline V gene.

In its sample, this clone was seen a few times. The chain couples TRBV7-9 to TRBJ2-1, with D hard to call. This CDR3 is 15 amino acids long. Germline V lookup: CDR1 SEHNR, CDR2 FQNEAQ (reference sequence). The ends were cut back, 1 base at V and 2 bases at J, with 9 bases in the middle. The CDR3 loop is CASSLGSSPYNEQFF. The CDR3 DNA sequence: TGTGCCAGCAGCTTAGGTTCCTCTCCCTACAATGAGCAGTTCTTC.

The rearrangement joins TRBV2 to TRBJ1-5; tentatively, D is TRBD1 (5 bases). Germline CDR1 is SNHLY and CDR2 is FYNNEI. The CDR3 has 14 amino acids. V was trimmed by 2 bases and J by 1 base, leaving 6 bases between them. The CDR3 DNA reads as TGTGCCAGCAGTGAAAGGGGAAGCAATCAGCCCCAGCATTTT. It codes for CASSERGSNQPQHF. Full variable domain (outside the CDR3, taken from reference TRBV2 and TRBJ1-5): EPEVTQTPSHQVTQMGQEVILRCVPISNHLYFYWYRQILGQKVEFLVSFYNNEISEKSEIFDDQFSVERPDGSNFTLKIRSTKLEDSAMYFCASSERGSNQPQHFGDGTRLSIL.

This chain joins TRBV13 and TRBJ2-3, with D unresolved. Germline lookup yields CDR1 PRHDT and CDR2 FYEKMQ (reference sequence). The CDR3 has 16 amino acids. The V gene lost 0 bases and the J gene lost 2 bases, with 12 bases spanning the gap. CDR3 in DNA: TGTGCCAGCAGCTTAGGGGTCTTAAAGTTCACAGATACGCAGTATTTT. Amino acids: CASSLGVLKFTDTQYF.

This chain joins TRBV7-3 and TRBJ1-1; D unresolved. Trimming cost V 2 bases and J 1 base, with 5 bases left between them. This CDR3 is 13 amino acids long. Germline V gene data show CDR1 as SGHTA and CDR2 as FQGTGA. CDR3 region: CASSLLTNTEAFF. In DNA, the CDR3 is TGTGCCAGCAGCTTACTGACGAACACTGAAGCTTTCTTT.

V and J are TRBV29-1 and TRBJ2-1; D remains unclear. The CDR3 consists of 12 residues. From germline, CDR1 is SQVTM and CDR2 ANQGSEA. V shed 7 bases and J shed 7 bases, with 14 bases lying between them. The CDR3 DNA is TGCAGCGCTCCGACCTCTGGGAATGAGCAGTTCTTC. It is translated as CSAPTSGNEQFF.